Shown below are 8 T cell receptor beta chains from a single sample sequenced in a study of regulatory T cells in long-lasting Graves disease. As to time point: newly diagnosed GD, antithyroid drugs for less than 3 months. Extracted PBMC RNA gave rise to the TCR library. TCR beta libraries were built with iRepertoire HTBI primers and Arm-PCR of CDR3 regions. TCRdb analysed the multiplex PCR reads with MiXCR anew, one entry per CDR3 protein. The profile shows around 400,000 distinct CDR3 sequences, about 15% of them singletons. These records were also assigned to another study, of T cells in Graves' hyperthyroidism and ophthalmopathy.

The sequencing used peripheral blood mononuclear cells (PBMCs), collected at new diagnosis, from a patient treated with antithyroid drugs. The receptors come from a woman between 35 and 50 years old with Graves disease.

There are many counts of this clonotype. This sequence joins TRBV2 and TRBJ2-5; no firm D call. V was pared by 6 bases and J by 2 bases, with 7 bases between. This CDR3 region has 12 residues. Germline V gives CDR1 SNHLY, CDR2 FYNNEI. The CDR3 is CASSLTQETQYF. The CDR3 DNA follows: TGTGCCAGCAGCCTAACACAAGAGACCCAGTACTTC.

This clonotype came up many times. The chain links TRBV12-3 or TRBV12-4 to TRBJ2-2; 8 positions match TRBD2. CDR3 length equals 16 residues. J lost 6 bases, V lost 3 bases, and 9 bases had no gene match. CDR3: CASSFLSGGPPGELFF. DNA of the CDR3: TGTGCCAGCAGTTTCCTCTCGGGAGGGCCGCCCGGGGAGCTGTTTTTT.

In this sample, this clonotype turned up many times. The CDR3 is CASSFREISGRGKQYF. The CDR3 DNA reads as TGTGCCAGCAGTTTTAGGGAAATTAGCGGGAGGGGGAAGCAGTACTTC. V gene TRBV28 combines with J gene TRBJ2-7, with TRBD2 identical over 11 bases. The junction had 12 bases not matched to a gene; V was cut back by 3 bases and J by 8 bases. This CDR3 region has 16 residues. Germline values: CDR1 MDHEN, CDR2 SYDVKM.

This clonotype was seen ten or more times. The CDR3 coding sequence is TGTGCCAGCAGCGCCGGGACTCCCTCCGAGACCCAGTACTTC. The encoded protein is CASSAGTPSETQYF. V and J are TRBV9 and TRBJ2-5; D is perhaps TRBD2 (6 bases). The germline V gene encodes CDR1 SGDLS and CDR2 YYNGEE. V shed 3 bases and J shed 5 bases, with 14 bases lying between them. The CDR3 runs to 14 residues.

This clonotype has more than one count but fewer than ten. A much bigger clone sits one base away, suggesting this may be a read error. The J gene is TRBJ2-7, the V gene TRBV2; 11 bases map to TRBD1. The CDR3 length is 15 residues. Per the germline V gene, CDR1 is SNHLY and CDR2 is FYNNEI. V lost 6 bases and J lost 2; bases outside the gene matches: 6. The CDR3 DNA reads TGTGCCAGCAGGACCGGACAGGGGGCCACCTACGAGCAGTACTTC. This gives the protein CASRTGQGATYEQYF.

This clonotype was counted many times. This sequence joins TRBV30 and TRBJ2-7; D is unresolved. The CDR3 is 14 amino acids. Germline CDR1 GTSNPN, CDR2 SVGIG (reference sequence). V lost 5 bases to trimming and J lost 0 bases, with 14 bases between them. CDR3 DNA: TGTGCCTGGGGACGACACATCCCCTCCTACGAGCAGTACTTC. Residues: CAWGRHIPSYEQYF.

This clonotype occurred many times. This chain connects TRBV13 to TRBJ2-7; 10 nucleotides agree with TRBD2. This CDR3 region has 13 residues. CDR1 and CDR2 from the germline V gene are PRHDT and FYEKMQ (reference sequence). Trimming cost V 6 bases and J 9 bases; bases outside gene matches: 8. The CDR3 DNA follows: TGTGCCAGCAGGGAGGGACTAGCGCGACGGCAGTACTTC. This codes for CASREGLARRQYF.

This clonotype has at least ten counts. J is TRBJ2-7 and V is TRBV10-3, with a possible D match to TRBD1 (6 bases). The germline V and J ends were trimmed by 6 bases and 3 bases, with 18 bases remaining between them. The germline CDR1 and CDR2 sequences are ENHRY and SYGVKD. The CDR3 is 15 amino acids. CDR3 protein: CAISRGKQGRYEQYF. The CDR3 DNA reads as TGTGCCATCAGCCGCGGTAAACAGGGACGCTACGAGCAGTACTTC.